The rows below give T cell receptor beta chains drawn from one sample of a study of T cell repertoires in cytomegalovirus infection. TCRdb redid the calling of the reads with MiXCR, one entry per CDR3 protein. The sample has more than 650,000 distinct CDR3 sequences, 35% to 45% seen once. Sequenced: PBMCs. These receptors all stem from a human donor in good health (CMV status not recorded). Some clones in this sample may be carry-over from other donors' samples. Both conserved end residues are part of each CDR3. Each record gives: CDR3 length, V gene, J gene, D gene, clone size, CDR3 protein, CDR3 DNA. D genes are given only for firm matches. Size is stated for part of the rows, as once, few or many counts, or as a class when the clone is expanded.

14,TRBV6-6,TRBJ1-1,.,.,CASSSGNWRTEAFF,TGTGCCAGCAGCTCGGGGAACTGGAGAACTGAAGCTTTCTTT
13,TRBV20-1,TRBJ2-7,TRBD1,.,CSATRDRVHEQYF,TGCAGTGCTACCCGGGACAGGGTCCACGAGCAGTACTTC
14,TRBV28,TRBJ1-5,TRBD1,.,CASSTGQAVRPQHF,TGTGCCAGCAGTACTGGACAGGCCGTAAGACCCCAGCATTTT
14,TRBV4-1,TRBJ2-5,.,few,CASSQVGGSETQYF,TGCGCCAGCAGCCAAGTAGGTGGGAGTGAGACCCAGTACTTC
14,TRBV7-2,TRBJ1-2,TRBD1,.,CASSQSTGGYGYTF,TGTGCCAGCAGCCAATCGACAGGGGGGTATGGCTACACCTTC
15,TRBV7-2,TRBJ2-3,.,many,CASSLRTGPADTQYF,TGTGCCAGCAGCTTAAGAACGGGACCCGCGGATACGCAGTATTTT
16,TRBV10-3,TRBJ2-2,TRBD2,few,CAIGGLAGENTGELFF,TGTGCCATCGGTGGACTAGCGGGAGAAAACACCGGGGAGCTGTTTTTT
14,TRBV28,TRBJ2-3,.,.,CASSRSAGTDTQYF,TGTGCCAGCAGTCGGAGTGCTGGCACAGATACGCAGTATTTT
12,TRBV6-6,TRBJ1-1,.,few,CASSYDPIEAFF,TGTGCCAGCAGTTACGACCCCATTGAAGCTTTCTTT
18,TRBV3-1,TRBJ2-5,TRBD2,.,CASSPRLGSGGPQETQYF,TGTGCCAGCAGCCCTCGACTCGGTAGCGGGGGGCCTCAAGAGACCCAGTACTTC
15,TRBV7-2,TRBJ2-5,.,few,CASSLYLAEQETQYF,TGTGCCAGCAGCCTATACTTAGCGGAACAAGAGACCCAGTACTTC
13,TRBV6-8,TRBJ2-3,.,.,CAPTGKPTDTQYF,TGTGCCCCAACGGGGAAACCCACAGATACGCAGTATTTT
13,TRBV7-9,TRBJ1-1,TRBD1,few,CASSSETGMEAFF,TGTGCCAGCAGCTCAGAGACAGGGATGGAAGCTTTCTTT
19,TRBV6-5,TRBJ1-6,TRBD1,.,CASSYSGQGTGSYNSPLHF,TGTGCCAGCAGTTACTCGGGACAGGGTACGGGCTCCTATAATTCACCCCTCCACTTT
14,TRBV7-2,TRBJ2-5,TRBD1,few,CASSFDRGQETQYF,TGTGCCAGCAGTTTCGACAGGGGACAAGAGACCCAGTACTTC
16,TRBV28,TRBJ1-1,.,.,CASSVKGYGSGTEAFF,TGTGCCAGCAGTGTTAAGGGGTACGGGAGCGGTACTGAAGCTTTCTTT